One and the same sample provided the 11 T cell receptor beta chains below, sequenced in a study of cytomegalovirus exposure and HLA in healthy donors. Primers: 60 Vbeta forward and 13 Jbeta reverse. The method was immunoSEQ multiplex PCR; TCRdb's version includes in-frame clones alone and lacks a portion of them. The sample lists around 90,000 clones; approximately 68% were seen once. The sequencing input was PBMCs. These receptors came from a boy aged 5-17 years in good health and CMV-seropositive.

Here the CDR3 DNA reads TGTGCCAGCAGCGCGGGACAGTATCAGTACTTC. Translated, it gives CASSAGQYQYF. The chain combines TRBV7-3 with TRBJ2-7, with a weak D call TRBD1 (7 bases). This CDR3 spans 11 amino acids. Trimming took off 5 bases at V and 10 bases at J, with 12 bases between the two ends. Germline values: CDR1 SGHTA, CDR2 FQGTGA.

The chain has TRBV5-6 and TRBJ1-2, with 8 bases identical to TRBD1. The CDR3 totals 15 residues. Germline V lookup: CDR1 SGHDT, CDR2 YYEEEE. Unmatched junction bases numbered 6, after V lost 4 bases and J lost 1 base. The CDR3 is CASSIRTGLNYGYTF. The CDR3, as DNA: TGTGCCAGCAGCATAAGGACAGGGCTTAACTATGGCTACACCTTC.

The rearrangement uses TRBV6-1 and TRBJ2-3; possibly TRBD1 for D (6 bases). CDR1 and CDR2 from the germline V gene are MNHNS and SASEGT. This CDR3 is built from 14 residues. V was cut by 8 bases and J by 3 bases, with 15 bases left in between. The CDR3 sequence is CASGTGFLTDTQYF. Written as DNA, the CDR3 is TGTGCCAGCGGTACAGGGTTTCTAACAGATACGCAGTATTTT.

The CDR3 sequence: CSVETEDNYGYTF. Here the CDR3 DNA reads TGCAGCGTTGAAACAGAAGACAACTATGGCTACACCTTC. The chain has TRBV29-1 and TRBJ1-2; D is ambiguous. Deletions cut 2 bases from V and 2 bases from J, with 9 bases between. The CDR3 loop spans 13 amino acids. In germline, CDR1 is SQVTM, CDR2 ANQGSEA.

The chain carries TRBV4-3 and TRBJ2-1; perhaps TRBD2 as D (5 bases). The germline V gene encodes CDR1 LGHNA and CDR2 YSLEER. The CDR3 is 15 amino acids. Trimming removed 0 bases from V and 6 bases from J, with 12 bases in between. DNA of the CDR3: TGCGCCAGCAGCCAAGATCCCCTAGCAGCCAATGAGCAGTTCTTC. This encodes CASSQDPLAANEQFF.

This clone has just one count. The chain is built from TRBV27 and TRBJ2-7; 8 bases line up with TRBD1. The CDR3 has 13 residues. Germline V CDR1 and CDR2: MNHEY, SMNVEV (reference sequence). The J segment lost 6 bases and the V segment lost 2 bases, leaving 3 bases of the junction unmatched. CDR3 nucleotide sequence: TGTGCCAGCAGTTTAGACAGGGGAATCGAGCAGTACTTC. Translating gives CASSLDRGIEQYF.

This clone was seen a few times. The gene calls are TRBV9 and TRBJ2-1; unclear D gene. The CDR3 spans 15 residues. Trimming took off 4 bases at V and 5 bases at J, with 16 bases between the two ends. CDR1 is SGDLS, CDR2 YYNGEE, per germline. This CDR3 is CASSSDSFFNNEQFF. The CDR3 nucleotides are TGTGCCAGCAGCTCAGACTCATTCTTCAACAATGAGCAGTTCTTC.

The CDR3 reads CAIRADYSGANVLTF. The CDR3 DNA reads as TGTGCCATCAGGGCGGATTACTCTGGGGCCAACGTCCTGACTTTC. The rearrangement links TRBV10-3 to TRBJ2-6; D is ambiguous. The CDR3 runs to 15 residues. The V and J ends lost 6 bases and 0 bases respectively, with 9 bases between them. The germline gives CDR1 ENHRY, CDR2 SYGVKD.

The chain uses TRBV7-9 and TRBJ2-1; no clear D gene. The CDR3 length is 13 residues. Trimming stripped 4 bases from V and 9 bases from J, with 13 bases between. Germline V gives CDR1 SEHNR, CDR2 FQNEAQ (reference sequence). The chain's CDR3 is CASSSLLAAEQFF. The CDR3, as DNA: TGTGCCAGCAGCTCGCTATTGGCGGCTGAGCAGTTCTTC.

This clone occurred a few times. The chain joins TRBV27 to TRBJ1-1; D uncertain. V was cut by 5 bases and J by 5 bases, with 12 bases left in between. Germline V gives CDR1 MNHEY, CDR2 SMNVEV (reference sequence). The CDR3 is 13 amino acids. DNA for the CDR3: TGTGCCAGCAGTCCCTTAGCGAGGACTGAAGCTTTCTTT. As protein: CASSPLARTEAFF.

This clone was picked up a small number of times. The CDR3 loop is CASSPRWGETNVNTEAFF. CDR3 nucleotides: TGTGCCAGCAGCCCCAGATGGGGGGAAACGAACGTGAACACTGAAGCTTTCTTT. The J gene is TRBJ1-1, the V gene TRBV7-7, with a tentative D call TRBD1 (5 bases). CDR1 SSHAT and CDR2 FNYEAQ come from the germline V gene (reference sequence). The V end lost 5 bases, the J end lost 0 bases, and 22 bases lay between the germline ends. The CDR3 loop spans 18 amino acids.